A selection of T cell receptor beta chains follows, all from one sample in a study of identical twins. TCRdb passed the 5' RACE reads through MiXCR, listing each CDR3 protein once. The sample yields some 500,000 distinct CDR3 sequences, roughly 9.9% seen once. These data were also filed under a second study, of yellow fever vaccine responses in identical twins.

Sequenced sample: PBMCs. The source of these receptors is a woman younger than 30 in good health. The conserved cysteine and the conserved F or W are not part of the CDR3 here.

cdr3_length: 13
j_call: TRBJ2-1
v_call: TRBV29-1
cdr3_aa: SVGQGSRSYNEQF

cdr3_length: 12
j_call: TRBJ2-2
v_call: TRBV14
cdr3_aa: ASSQARPTGELF

cdr3_length: 16
j_call: TRBJ2-2
v_call: TRBV6-2/TRBV6-3
cdr3_aa: ASSYSILSSGISGELF

cdr3_length: 13
j_call: TRBJ2-3
v_call: TRBV9
cdr3_aa: ASSVSAGFTDTQY

cdr3_length: 14
j_call: TRBJ2-7
v_call: TRBV9
cdr3_aa: ASSVGSGTGWDEQY

cdr3_length: 15
j_call: TRBJ2-3
v_call: TRBV11-2
cdr3_aa: ASSFSTGNPVPDTQY

cdr3_length: 13
j_call: TRBJ2-1
v_call: TRBV20-1
cdr3_aa: SARVAGSAYNEQF

cdr3_length: 15
j_call: TRBJ2-1
v_call: TRBV20-1
cdr3_aa: SAPPEGTSDPYNEQF

cdr3_length: 13
j_call: TRBJ2-5
v_call: TRBV6-2/TRBV6-3
cdr3_aa: ASSYSSGSAETQY

cdr3_length: 12
j_call: TRBJ2-7
v_call: TRBV6-2/TRBV6-3
cdr3_aa: ASRGTEGDYEQY

cdr3_length: 18
j_call: TRBJ2-3
v_call: TRBV3-1
cdr3_aa: ASSPSHSGLAGTLGDTQY

cdr3_length: 12
j_call: TRBJ2-7
v_call: TRBV10-3
cdr3_aa: AISDDRYLIEQY

cdr3_length: 13
j_call: TRBJ2-3
v_call: TRBV5-1
cdr3_aa: AIQKSINLRDTQY

cdr3_length: 12
j_call: TRBJ1-2
v_call: TRBV12-3/TRBV12-4
cdr3_aa: ASRRTGADYGYT

cdr3_length: 13
j_call: TRBJ2-1
v_call: TRBV14
cdr3_aa: ASSLERESYNEQF

cdr3_length: 17
j_call: TRBJ2-7
v_call: TRBV3-1
cdr3_aa: ASSPGLAGGNFFSYEQY